Presented here are 8 T cell receptor beta chains from one specimen sequenced in a study of vaccination and CD4 T cells after COVID-19. Their antigens are not known. The sample's treatment: roughly nine-day PBMC culture with coronavirus spike peptide pools or control peptides (ViraFEST assay). The Oncomine TCR Beta short-read assay was applied to DNA of cultured CD4+ T cells. TCRdb redid the calling of the PCR reads with MiXCR, one entry per CDR3 protein. The sample shows some 20,000 distinct CDR3 sequences, 60% of them seen only once. Material: CD4+ T cells from blood, cultured in vitro, obtained after SARS-CoV-2 vaccination. Source of these receptors: a human donor who had recovered from COVID-19.

The rearrangement joins TRBV12-3 or TRBV12-4 to TRBJ2-2, with D possibly TRBD2 on 6 matching bases. With 6 bases removed from V and 4 bases from J, the gap between germline ends came to 9 bases. The CDR3 totals 13 residues. Written as DNA, the CDR3 is TGTGCCAGCAGGGGGACTCTCACCGGGGAGCTGTTTTTT. Amino acids: CASRGTLTGELFF.

The genes are TRBV7-9 and TRBJ1-2; D not resolved. V was trimmed by 1 base and J by 0 bases, leaving 9 bases between them. CDR1 SEHNR and CDR2 FQNEAQ come from the germline V gene (reference sequence). This CDR3 spans 15 amino acids. CDR3 sequence: CASSLVAGSNYGYTF. DNA for the CDR3: TGTGCCAGCAGCTTAGTGGCGGGATCTAACTATGGCTACACCTTC.

The J gene is TRBJ2-1, the V gene TRBV27; 9 bases line up with TRBD2. The CDR3 sequence is 16 residues long. Germline V CDR1 and CDR2: MNHEY, SMNVEV (reference sequence). V lost 5 bases, J lost 4 bases, and 9 bases stayed unmatched. The CDR3 loop is CASSGGGLAGYNEQFF. CDR3 bases: TGTGCCAGCAGTGGAGGGGGACTAGCAGGATACAATGAGCAGTTCTTC.

The genes are TRBV11-3 and TRBJ1-5; tentatively, D is TRBD1 (5 bases). The V and J ends lost 0 bases and 4 bases respectively, with 16 bases between them. The germline gives CDR1 SGHNT, CDR2 YENEEA. The CDR3 is 17 residues long. In DNA form, the CDR3 reads TGTGCCAGCAGCTTAGAAAGAGCCATATGGGGGAATCAGCCCCAGCATTTT. Translation: CASSLERAIWGNQPQHF.

This chain joins TRBV19 and TRBJ1-1; 7 bases are a match to TRBD1. V shed 6 bases, J shed 6 bases, and the junction held 4 bases outside the gene matches. Germline V CDR1 and CDR2: LNHDA, SQIVND (reference sequence). The CDR3 consists of 12 residues. The DNA for the CDR3 is TGTGCCAGTAGAAACAGGGGCGCTGAAGCTTTCTTT. Protein: CASRNRGAEAFF.

There are a few counts of this clonotype. The rearrangement uses TRBV12-3 or TRBV12-4 and TRBJ2-5, with a tentative D call TRBD2 (5 bases). V was cut by 6 bases and J by 1 base, with 12 bases left in between. This CDR3 is 14 amino acids long. DNA for the CDR3: TGTGCCAGCAGCCCCAAGCGGTTCCAAGAGACCCAGTACTTC. Its protein is CASSPKRFQETQYF.

This clonotype was observed a few times. The chain uses TRBV7-2 and TRBJ1-1; weak D call: TRBD1 (5 bases). The length of the CDR3 is 13 residues. V was trimmed by 3 bases and J by 4 bases, leaving 9 bases between them. Germline-derived CDR1 and CDR2 are SGHTA and FQGNSA. DNA for the CDR3: TGTGCCAGCAGCTTGGGACCGGCCACTGAAGCTTTCTTT. As protein: CASSLGPATEAFF.

V and J are TRBV3-1 and TRBJ2-3, with D tentatively TRBD2 (5 bases). The CDR3 length is 13 residues. Trimming took off 2 bases at V and 3 bases at J, with 6 bases between the two ends. The germline gives CDR1 LGHDT, CDR2 YNNKEL (reference sequence). The CDR3 sequence: CASSQRLTDTQYF. The CDR3 nucleotides are TGTGCCAGCAGCCAAAGACTAACAGATACGCAGTATTTT.